What follows are 32 T cell receptor beta chains derived from one specimen sequenced in a study of CD8+ T cells in alopecia areata. Reverse transcribed after extraction, RNA yielded cDNA as the sequencing template. This table comes from immunoSEQ multiplex PCR, and its TCRdb copy is limited to in-frame clones, with some not included. The table lists some 150,000 clones, just over 65% of them singletons. Sample: CD8+ T cells sorted from blood, taken at week 0. The receptors come from a human donor with alopecia areata.

The rearrangement uses TRBV7-9 and TRBJ2-7; D unresolved. The CDR3 spans 17 residues. Germline CDR1 reads SEHNR; CDR2 reads FQNEAQ (reference sequence). V lost 1 base to trimming and J lost 9 bases, with 25 bases between them. CDR3 in DNA: TGTGCCAGCAGCTTAGAGGGTCAGGATGCCTTTGGATTCGGGCAGTACTTC. Translation: CASSLEGQDAFGFGQYF.

V usage is TRBV19 and J usage is TRBJ2-1; D possibly corresponds to TRBD1 (5 bases). This CDR3 spans 17 amino acids. Per germline, CDR1 LNHDA and CDR2 SQIVND (reference sequence). The V gene lost 1 base and the J gene lost 0 bases, with 13 bases spanning the gap. The CDR3 DNA reads TGTGCCAGTAGTATAGTGTGGGGCCTGAGCTCCTACAATGAGCAGTTCTTC. This encodes CASSIVWGLSSYNEQFF.

V is TRBV2 and J is TRBJ1-1, with D possibly being TRBD1 (6 bases). V was pared by 4 bases and J by 3 bases, with 15 bases between. Germline V gene sequence: CDR1 SNHLY, CDR2 FYNNEI. CDR3 length: 15 amino acids. The CDR3, as DNA: TGTGCCAGCAGTGTGTTCCGGGACACTTACACTGAAGCTTTCTTT. As protein: CASSVFRDTYTEAFF.

This chain links TRBV27 with TRBJ1-2; D gene ambiguous. Trimming pared 3 bases from V and 4 bases from J, leaving 15 bases between. The CDR3 consists of 15 residues. Germline values: CDR1 MNHEY, CDR2 SMNVEV (reference sequence). The CDR3 loop is CASSLGGPSFYGYTF. Written as DNA, the CDR3 is TGTGCCAGCAGTTTGGGTGGGCCGTCTTTCTATGGCTACACCTTC.

This clone was recorded a few times. The rearrangement uses TRBV9 and TRBJ2-7, with D tentatively TRBD1 (6 bases). Germline CDR1 and CDR2: SGDLS and YYNGEE. V lost 0 bases, J lost 0 bases, and 16 bases lay in between. This CDR3 comprises 17 residues. CDR3 nucleotides: TGTGCCAGCAGCGTAGACGGTTTCACAGGGAGCTCCTACGAGCAGTACTTC. It specifies CASSVDGFTGSSYEQYF.

V gene TRBV30 combines with J gene TRBJ1-1; D is uncertain. Trimming stripped 0 bases from V and 0 bases from J, with 8 bases between. This CDR3 comprises 14 residues. Germline V lookup: CDR1 GTSNPN, CDR2 SVGIG (reference sequence). The CDR3 here is CAWSVGQVNTEAFF. The CDR3 nucleotides are TGTGCCTGGAGTGTCGGGCAGGTGAACACTGAAGCTTTCTTT.

The CDR3 reads CASSPLGQGPTNEQFF. CDR3 DNA sequence: TGCGCCAGCAGCCCACTGGGGCAGGGGCCTACCAATGAGCAGTTCTTC. The rearrangement joins TRBV4-1 to TRBJ2-1; a weak D match, TRBD1 (6 bases). This CDR3 comprises 16 residues. Between the trimmed V and J ends, which lost 4 bases and 6 bases, there was a span of 19 bases. CDR1 and CDR2 (germline): MGHRA, YSYEKL.

The chain joins TRBV10-3 to TRBJ1-4; D possibly corresponds to TRBD1 (5 bases). CDR3 length equals 13 residues. The V gene's germline CDR1 is ENHRY and CDR2 SYGVKD. Trimming removed 4 bases at V and 5 bases at J, with 8 bases between. CDR3 region: CAISVSGNEKLFF. The DNA of the CDR3 is TGTGCCATCAGTGTATCAGGGAATGAAAAACTGTTTTTT.

This clone was observed a single time. The J gene is TRBJ1-2, the V gene TRBV30; the D is unclear. Germline lookup yields CDR1 GTSNPN and CDR2 SVGIG (reference sequence). Trimming pared 0 bases from V and 3 bases from J, leaving 11 bases between. The CDR3 consists of 14 residues. The CDR3 DNA follows: TGTGCCTGGAGTGTGTCTCTTGGGTACTATGGCTACACCTTC. Protein product: CAWSVSLGYYGYTF.

In this sample, this clone turned up once. The V gene is TRBV7-2, the J gene TRBJ1-1; D remains ambiguous. The length of the CDR3 is 16 residues. The germline V and J ends were trimmed by 1 base and 1 base, with 13 bases remaining between them. In germline, CDR1 is SGHTA, CDR2 FQGNSA. CDR3 sequence (DNA): TGTGCCAGCAGCTTAGGATACCGGGAGAAGAACACTGAAGCTTTCTTT. Its protein is CASSLGYREKNTEAFF.

In the case of this clone: This may be a read error, as it is one base from a much larger clone. Different DNA sequences within this sample yield the same CDR3. CDR3 nucleotide sequence: TGTGCCAGCAGCTTAGGCACGAACACTGAAGCTTTCTTT. Its translation: CASSLGTNTEAFF. V and J are TRBV7-9 and TRBJ1-1; D ambiguous. The germline V gene encodes CDR1 SEHNR and CDR2 FQNEAQ (reference sequence). V was cut by 1 base and J by 1 base, with 4 bases left in between. The CDR3 consists of 13 residues. Full variable domain (outside the CDR3, taken from reference TRBV7-9 and TRBJ1-1): DTGVSQNPRHKITKRGQNVTFRCDPISEHNRLYWYRQTLGQGPEFLTYFQNEAQLEKSRLLSDRFSAERPKGSFSTLEIQRTEQGDSAMYLCASSLGTNTEAFFGQGTRLTVV.

This clone was seen a few times. The J gene is TRBJ2-1, the V gene TRBV19; perhaps TRBD2 as D (5 bases). In germline, CDR1 is LNHDA, CDR2 SQIVND (reference sequence). V was shortened by 1 base and J by 6 bases, with 7 bases between the two germline ends. The CDR3 runs to 13 residues. The CDR3, as DNA: TGTGCCAGTAGTATAGCCCGGGGCAATGAGCAGTTCTTC. Translating gives CASSIARGNEQFF.

This chain connects TRBV5-6 to TRBJ2-1; D is perhaps TRBD2 (5 bases). Germline values: CDR1 SGHDT, CDR2 YYEEEE. The CDR3 totals 12 residues. V dropped 5 bases and J dropped 9 bases, with 12 bases sitting between them. For the CDR3, the DNA is TGTGCCAGCAGTCACGGAGGAGGTGAGCAGTTCTTC. It yields the protein CASSHGGGEQFF.

This clone appeared once. The rearrangement links TRBV4-3 to TRBJ1-5; D is ambiguous. CDR3 length: 12 amino acids. Trimming took 3 bases from V and 3 from J, leaving 3 bases between them. CDR1 and CDR2 (germline): LGHNA, YSLEER. The CDR3 region has the DNA TGCGCCAGCAGCCATCACAATCAGCCCCAGCATTTT. It encodes CASSHHNQPQHF.

This clone has only a few counts. The chain has TRBV12-5 and TRBJ1-1; D unresolved. This CDR3 spans 11 amino acids. Trimming stripped 3 bases from V and 4 bases from J, with 3 bases between. The V gene's germline CDR1 is LGHNT and CDR2 FRNRAP. In nucleotides, the CDR3 is TGTGCTAGTGGTTTTGGCACTGAAGCTTTCTTT. Its protein is CASGFGTEAFF.

This sequence joins TRBV7-3 and TRBJ2-5, with a tentative D call TRBD2 (6 bases). The germline V gene encodes CDR1 SGHTA and CDR2 FQGTGA. This CDR3 has 14 amino acids. The V end lost 2 bases, the J end lost 1 base, and 8 bases lay between the germline ends. The CDR3 sequence: CASSLGGIQETQYF. The CDR3 region has the DNA TGTGCCAGCAGCTTAGGGGGGATCCAAGAGACCCAGTACTTC.

This chain joins TRBV9 and TRBJ1-5; the D is unclear. Between the trimmed V and J ends, which lost 4 bases and 7 bases, there was a span of 12 bases. Germline CDR1 and CDR2: SGDLS and YYNGEE. The CDR3 length is 13 residues. DNA of the CDR3: TGTGCCAGCAGCTCAGGCTCGGGGCAGCCCCAGCATTTT. Translated, it gives CASSSGSGQPQHF.

The rearrangement joins TRBV2 to TRBJ2-7, with D perhaps assigned TRBD1 or TRBD2 (5 bases each). This CDR3 is built from 16 residues. V was clipped by 2 bases and J by 2 bases, with 16 bases between them. Germline V gene sequence: CDR1 SNHLY, CDR2 FYNNEI. CDR3 region: CASSEWPGTAAYEQYF. In DNA, the CDR3 is TGTGCCAGCAGTGAATGGCCGGGGACCGCCGCCTACGAGCAGTACTTC.

The gene calls are TRBV5-6 and TRBJ1-1; no clear D gene. CDR1 and CDR2 from the germline V gene are SGHDT and YYEEEE. Trimming shortened V by 10 bases and J by 3 bases, and 16 bases separated the two germline ends. The CDR3 totals 13 residues. This CDR3 is CASSGVGHTEAFF. CDR3 coding DNA: TGTGCCTCGAGTGGGGTTGGACACACTGAAGCTTTCTTT.

The rearrangement links TRBV5-1 to TRBJ2-5; 8 positions match TRBD2. The CDR3 covers 14 residues. Germline V gene sequence: CDR1 SGHRS, CDR2 YFSETQ. The junction had 4 bases not matched to a gene; V was cut back by 4 bases and J by 2 bases. This CDR3 is CASSLLAEQETQYF. CDR3 DNA sequence: TGCGCCAGCAGCCTACTAGCGGAACAAGAGACCCAGTACTTC.

The chain uses TRBV29-1 and TRBJ1-1, with no clear D. Between the trimmed V and J ends, which lost 4 bases and 8 bases, there was a span of 11 bases. CDR1 and CDR2 from the germline V gene are SQVTM and ANQGSEA. The CDR3 consists of 11 residues. The CDR3, as DNA: TGCAGCGTTGCCGGTGGCATAGAAGCTTTCTTT. Translating gives CSVAGGIEAFF. The entire variable domain, with the rest obtained from reference TRBV29-1 and TRBJ1-1, is as follows: SAVISQKPSRDICQRGTSLTIQCQVDSQVTMMFWYRQQPGQSLTLIATANQGSEATYESGFVIDKFPISRPNLTFSTLTVSNMSPEDSSIYLCSVAGGIEAFFGQGTRLTVV.

This CDR3 is CASSDSGTPYEQYF. The CDR3 DNA follows: TGTGCCAGCTCGGATAGCGGGACACCCTACGAGCAGTACTTC. The V and J genes are TRBV27 and TRBJ2-7; 8 bases are shared with TRBD2. This CDR3 is built from 14 residues. The V segment lost 8 bases and the J segment 2 bases; nucleotides outside the gene matches: 8. The V gene's germline CDR1 is MNHEY and CDR2 SMNVEV (reference sequence).

This clone was observed a few times. Other DNA sequences in this specimen translate into the identical CDR3. This chain uses TRBV27 with TRBJ2-7; 11 positions agree with TRBD1. This CDR3 has 14 amino acids. The trim removed 5 bases at V and 4 bases at J, leaving 4 bases unmatched. Germline assignment: CDR1 MNHEY and CDR2 SMNVEV (reference sequence). CDR3 DNA sequence: TGTGCCAGCAGTCCCGGGACAGGGGGTTACGAGCAGTACTTC. Its protein product is CASSPGTGGYEQYF.

V usage is TRBV2 and J usage is TRBJ2-3; TRBD2 aligns across 8 bases. Germline V gene lookup returns CDR1 SNHLY and CDR2 FYNNEI. The CDR3 is 13 residues long. Losses at the gene ends were 8 bases for V and 2 bases for J; bases not matched to a gene: 3. This CDR3 is CASFGGDTDTQYF. The CDR3 DNA reads TGTGCCAGCTTCGGGGGGGACACAGATACGCAGTATTTT.

The genes are TRBV6-5 and TRBJ2-5, with 11 nucleotides matching TRBD2. The CDR3 is 15 residues long. Germline CDR1 reads MNHEY; CDR2 reads SVGAGI. V lost 6 bases, J lost 1 base, and 4 bases stayed unmatched. The chain's CDR3 is CASRSSGGTQETQYF. CDR3 DNA sequence: TGTGCCAGCAGGTCTAGCGGGGGGACCCAAGAGACCCAGTACTTC.

The rearrangement joins TRBV5-1 to TRBJ2-1, with 10 bases aligning to TRBD1. With V trimmed by 0 bases and J by 4 bases, 7 bases remained unmatched. From germline, CDR1 is SGHRS and CDR2 YFSETQ. The CDR3 length is 17 residues. The CDR3 loop is CASSLALWDRGYNEQFF. DNA of the CDR3: TGCGCCAGCAGCTTGGCCCTTTGGGACAGGGGTTACAATGAGCAGTTCTTC. Full variable domain (missing parts from reference TRBV5-1 and TRBJ2-1): KAGVTQTPRYLIKTRGQQVTLSCSPISGHRSVSWYQQTPGQGLQFLFEYFSETQRNKGNFPGRFSGRQFSNSRSEMNVSTLELGDSALYLCASSLALWDRGYNEQFFGPGTRLTVL.

The rearrangement joins TRBV19 to TRBJ2-2; weak D call: TRBD1 (7 bases). Looked up from germline, CDR1 is LNHDA and CDR2 is SQIVND (reference sequence). This CDR3 is 17 amino acids long. Trimming took off 5 bases at V and 3 bases at J, with 19 bases between the two ends. CDR3 protein: CASSSQGRPGDTGELFF. CDR3 sequence (DNA): TGTGCCAGTAGTTCACAGGGGAGGCCGGGCGACACCGGGGAGCTGTTTTTT.

In its sample, this clone was seen once. This chain links TRBV7-6 with TRBJ1-5; 8 bases are shared with TRBD1. The CDR3 is made up of 15 amino acids. The junction had 1 base not matched to a gene; V was cut back by 2 bases and J by 1 base. The germline gives CDR1 SGHVS, CDR2 FNYEAQ. CDR3 DNA sequence: TGTGCCAGCAGCTTAACAGGGGGGAGCAATCAGCCCCAGCATTTT. Its translation is CASSLTGGSNQPQHF.

This rearrangement joins TRBV2 to TRBJ2-1; D unclear. V lost 8 bases, J lost 7 bases, and 6 bases lay in between. The CDR3 extends over 10 amino acids. Germline values: CDR1 SNHLY, CDR2 FYNNEI. DNA for the CDR3: TGTGCCAGCCCGGGTAATGAGCAGTTCTTC. Translation gives CASPGNEQFF.

This clone has only a few counts. The chain links TRBV29-1 to TRBJ1-2; D perhaps matches TRBD1 (6 bases). V dropped 7 bases and J dropped 7 bases, with 16 bases sitting between them. The length of the CDR3 is 12 residues. Germline loops: CDR1 SQVTM, CDR2 ANQGSEA. The CDR3 nucleotides read TGCAGCGCGCGGGTGGGGGCAGGTGGCTACACCTTC. This sequence encodes CSARVGAGGYTF.

The chain employs TRBV15 and TRBJ2-1, with D possibly being TRBD1 (5 bases). V lost 0 bases and J lost 7, with 16 bases in between. Germline CDR1 and CDR2: LNHNV and YYDKDF (reference sequence). The CDR3 consists of 16 residues. CDR3 coding DNA: TGTGCCACCAGCAGAGATCGGCAGGGTTACCTAAATGAGCAGTTCTTC. Translated, it gives CATSRDRQGYLNEQFF.

V is TRBV29-1 and J is TRBJ1-2; no definite D call. Germline-derived CDR1 and CDR2 are SQVTM and ANQGSEA. Trimming removed 6 bases at V and 2 bases at J, with 10 bases between. The CDR3 length is 12 residues. The CDR3, as DNA: TGCAGCGTACCGGACGGAAACTATGGCTACACCTTC. It yields the protein CSVPDGNYGYTF.